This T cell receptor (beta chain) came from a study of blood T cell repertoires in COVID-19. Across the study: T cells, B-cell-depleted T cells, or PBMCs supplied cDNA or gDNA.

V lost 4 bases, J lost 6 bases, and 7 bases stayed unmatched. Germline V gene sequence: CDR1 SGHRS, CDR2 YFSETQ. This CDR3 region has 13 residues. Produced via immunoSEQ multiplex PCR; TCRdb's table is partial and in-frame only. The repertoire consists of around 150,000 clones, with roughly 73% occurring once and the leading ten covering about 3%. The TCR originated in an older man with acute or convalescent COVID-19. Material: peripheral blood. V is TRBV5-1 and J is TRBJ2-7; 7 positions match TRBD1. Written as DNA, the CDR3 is TGCGCCAGCAGCCCAGGACAGGCTATCGAGCAGTACTTC. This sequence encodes CASSPGQAIEQYF. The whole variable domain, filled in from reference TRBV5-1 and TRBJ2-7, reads KAGVTQTPRYLIKTRGQQVTLSCSPISGHRSVSWYQQTPGQGLQFLFEYFSETQRNKGNFPGRFSGRQFSNSRSEMNVSTLELGDSALYLCASSPGQAIEQYFGPGTRLTVT.